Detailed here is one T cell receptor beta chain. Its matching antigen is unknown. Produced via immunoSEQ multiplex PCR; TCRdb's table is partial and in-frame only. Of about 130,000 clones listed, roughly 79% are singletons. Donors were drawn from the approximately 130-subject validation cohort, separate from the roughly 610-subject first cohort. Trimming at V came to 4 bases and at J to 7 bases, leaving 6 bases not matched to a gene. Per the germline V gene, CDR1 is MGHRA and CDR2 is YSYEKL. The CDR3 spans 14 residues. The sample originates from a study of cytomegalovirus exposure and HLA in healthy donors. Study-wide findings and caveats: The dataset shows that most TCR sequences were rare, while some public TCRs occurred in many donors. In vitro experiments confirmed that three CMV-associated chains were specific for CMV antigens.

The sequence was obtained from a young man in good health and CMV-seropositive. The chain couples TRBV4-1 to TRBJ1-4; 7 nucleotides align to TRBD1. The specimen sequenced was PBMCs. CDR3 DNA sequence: TGCGCCAGCAGCCGACCCGGGACAGTTGAAAAACTGTTTTTT. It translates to CASSRPGTVEKLFF.